This TCR beta chain is from a study of blood T cells in healthy people across ages. A few counts support this clonotype. Isolation yielded PBMCs, at least 6 million per sample, in every case. Combining a sample-barcoded 5' primer with a J-beta primer mix, a second PCR ran for roughly 7 to 12 cycles. TCRdb re-analysed the 5' RACE reads in MiXCR, keeping a single row per CDR3 protein. The table includes 1.5 million to 2 million distinct CDR3 sequences, about 28% detected once. Specimen: blood. The sequence was collected from a woman aged 25 to 45 in good health.

The chain's CDR3 is CSARAPDRGPPNYGYTF. In DNA, the CDR3 is TGCAGTGCTAGGGCTCCCGATAGAGGCCCACCTAACTATGGCTACACCTTC. The V and J genes are TRBV20-1 and TRBJ1-2; D remains unclear. Germline V gene sequence: CDR1 DFQATT, CDR2 SNEGSKA (reference sequence). V was pared by 3 bases and J by 0 bases, with 20 bases between. The CDR3 covers 17 residues.